The rows below give T cell receptor beta chains drawn from one sample of a study of blood T cell repertoires in COVID-19. Assay: immunoSEQ multiplex PCR; the TCRdb copy retains only in-frame clones and omits some. Seen here are some 140,000 clones, 65% to 90% observed once, and the top ten hold more than 7.5%. Sequenced material: peripheral blood. These receptors were collected from a woman aged 60-70 years with active or convalescent COVID-19. The CDR3 runs from the conserved cysteine through the conserved F or W. A D gene is named only where the DNA matches it firmly. Clone size is shown for a subset of rows, as once, few, many or a class of expanded clone.

TRBJ1-4,TRBD1,TRBV7-9,.,TGTGCCAGCAGCCCTACTCGGACAGGGGCGAATGAAAAACTGTTTTTT,CASSPTRTGANEKLFF
TRBJ1-1,.,TRBV6-5,.,TGTGCCAGCAGTCCGGGAGCTAGGACTGAAGCTTTCTTT,CASSPGARTEAFF
TRBJ2-7,TRBD2,TRBV27,.,TGTGCCAGCAGTTTATCCGCTAGCGGGAGAGGCGAGCAGTACTTC,CASSLSASGRGEQYF
TRBJ2-5,TRBD2,TRBV5-1,.,TGCGCCAGCAGCTCGTTAGCGGGAGACCTCCAAGAGACCCAGTACTTC,CASSSLAGDLQETQYF
TRBJ1-4,.,TRBV6-6,once,TGTGCCAGCAGTTACTCTGGGCCCGCAACTAATGAAAAACTGTTTTTT,CASSYSGPATNEKLFF
TRBJ2-3,TRBD2,TRBV9,.,TGTGCCAGCAGCATCCTAGCGGCCCCCACAGATACGCAGTATTTT,CASSILAAPTDTQYF
TRBJ1-2,.,TRBV28,.,TGTGCCAGCAGTTTAGAGTCCGGGAGGCTCCACTATGGCTACACCTTC,CASSLESGRLHYGYTF
TRBJ2-1,.,TRBV27,.,TGTGCCAGCAGTTATAAGTTACCGGGAGATTACAATGAGCAGTTCTTC,CASSYKLPGDYNEQFF
TRBJ2-5,.,TRBV5-1,.,TGCGCCAGCAGCTTGGACCCAGGGCCACAAGAGACCCAGTACTTC,CASSLDPGPQETQYF
TRBJ2-5,.,TRBV12-2,.,TGTGCAAGTCGCTTAGTCGGGGGTGGGTACCAAGAGACCCAGTACTTC,CASRLVGGGYQETQYF
TRBJ2-1,TRBD2,TRBV3-1/TRBV3-2,few,TGTGCCAGCAGCGTTTACACCGGGACTACGGCGGGTGAGCAGTTCTTC,CASSVYTGTTAGEQFF
TRBJ2-7,.,TRBV30,.,TGTGCCTGGACGCATACAGGAGTAAAGGGCGAGCAGTACTTC,CAWTHTGVKGEQYF
TRBJ1-4,.,TRBV7-2,.,TGTGCCAGCAGCTCCAGGGCTGCAACTAATGAAAAACTGTTTTTT,CASSSRAATNEKLFF
TRBJ1-1,.,TRBV5-1,.,TGCGCCAGCAGCGCTACCAGGGGGAACACTGAAGCTTTCTTT,CASSATRGNTEAFF
TRBJ2-5,.,TRBV6-5,once,TGTGCCAGCAGTTCAACAACGGGGGAGACCCAGTACTTC,CASSSTTGETQYF
TRBJ2-2,TRBD1,TRBV23-1,.,TGCGCCACCCGGACAGGGGAAGTGGGCACCGGGGAGCTGTTTTTT,CATRTGEVGTGELFF
TRBJ2-3,.,TRBV5-1,.,TGCGCCAGCACACCGGGGTTCGCCACAGATACGCAGTATTTT,CASTPGFATDTQYF
TRBJ2-1,TRBD1,TRBV11-2,.,TGTGCCAGCAGCTTAGAAGGGGGCCTCCATGAGCAGTTCTTC,CASSLEGGLHEQFF
TRBJ1-5,.,TRBV28,once,TGTGCCACGTCAGGGGTTGGTCAGCCCCAGCATTTT,CATSGVGQPQHF
TRBJ1-6,.,TRBV2,.,TGTGCCAGCAGTGCAGGGGCAGGTAATTCACCCCTCCACTTT,CASSAGAGNSPLHF
TRBJ1-2,TRBD1,TRBV28,.,TGTGCCAGCAGTTACTCGACAGGGGGCGGCCCTGGCTACACCTTC,CASSYSTGGGPGYTF
TRBJ1-3,TRBD1,TRBV6-1,.,TGTGCCAGCAGTGAAAATCTTTGGACAGGGGTATCTGGAAACACCATATATTTT,CASSENLWTGVSGNTIYF
TRBJ2-7,TRBD1,TRBV28,once,TGTGCCAGCAGTCCGGGGGGGACAGGGGGCAACGAGCAGTACTTC,CASSPGGTGGNEQYF
TRBJ2-5,.,TRBV11-2,.,TGTGCCAGCAGCTTCACAGCAACACAAGAGACCCAGTACTTC,CASSFTATQETQYF
TRBJ2-1,.,TRBV4-3,.,TGCGCCAGCAGCCAAGATAGGAGTACACGGCAGTTCTTC,CASSQDRSTRQFF
TRBJ2-3,TRBD1,TRBV29-1,.,TGCAGCGGTAAACGACAGGGAACCGGCACAGATACGCAGTATTTT,CSGKRQGTGTDTQYF
TRBJ2-1,.,TRBV4-1,.,TGCGCCAGCAGCCAAGACGAGGGTGGTGAGCAGTTCTTC,CASSQDEGGEQFF
TRBJ2-1,TRBD2,TRBV5-6,.,TGTGCCAGCAGTCCGGGACTAGAGCATGAGCAGTTCTTC,CASSPGLEHEQFF
TRBJ2-1,.,TRBV7-2,.,TGTGCCAGCAGCTTAGCGGGAGGAACCTACAATGAGCAGTTCTTC,CASSLAGGTYNEQFF
TRBJ2-3,.,TRBV28,.,TGTGCCAGCAGTCCCACTAGCCCGAACACAGATACGCAGTATTTT,CASSPTSPNTDTQYF
TRBJ2-1,.,TRBV27,.,TGTGCCAGCAGTTCAACAGGGTTCGGGCACGAGCAGTTCTTC,CASSSTGFGHEQFF
TRBJ2-2,.,TRBV19,.,TGTGCCAGTAGTATTCGGGTCACCGGGGAGCTGTTTTTT,CASSIRVTGELFF
TRBJ2-1,TRBD2,TRBV6-1,once,TGTGCCAGCAGGGGACTAGCGGGACACTACAATGAGCAGTTCTTC,CASRGLAGHYNEQFF
TRBJ2-3,.,TRBV7-8,.,TGTGCCAGCAGCCTAGACCCGAAGGGGACGCAGTATTTT,CASSLDPKGTQYF
TRBJ1-1,TRBD1,TRBV7-9,once,TGTGCCAGCAGCTTTGGCGGACAGGTTTACAATGAAGCTTTCTTT,CASSFGGQVYNEAFF
TRBJ1-2,.,TRBV6-5,.,TGTGCCAGCAGTTCCCCGAGGGGAGGGGGCTACACCTTC,CASSSPRGGGYTF
TRBJ1-2,.,TRBV5-1,.,TGCGCCAGCAGCCCCCAGGCGGGGTCTGGCTACACCTTC,CASSPQAGSGYTF
TRBJ2-1,TRBD2,TRBV11-2,.,TGTGCCAGCAGCCAAAGCTCAACTAGCGGGAGTTTCAATGAGCAGTTCTTC,CASSQSSTSGSFNEQFF
TRBJ1-4,.,TRBV25-1,once,TGTGCCAGCAGTGAACCTAGGGAGGGGGGAAATGAAAAACTGTTTTTT,CASSEPREGGNEKLFF
TRBJ2-1,TRBD1,TRBV11-3,few,TGTGCCAGCAGCCCGACAGGGTCGGTTCGGAATGAGCAGTTCTTC,CASSPTGSVRNEQFF
TRBJ1-1,TRBD1,TRBV6-6,few,TGTGCCTGCGGACAGGGGGACACTGAAGCTTTCTTT,CACGQGDTEAFF
TRBJ2-5,TRBD2,TRBV20-1,few,TGCAGTGCTAGTGGGACTAGCGGTGCTATGGGGGAGACCCAGTACTTC,CSASGTSGAMGETQYF
TRBJ2-2,TRBD1,TRBV3-1/TRBV3-2,.,TGTGCCAGCAGCCGAGGACAGGGAAACACCGGGGAGCTGTTTTTT,CASSRGQGNTGELFF